This entry concerns a single TCR beta chain. Antigen specificity is unknown. CDR1 SGDLS and CDR2 YYNGEE come from the germline V gene. The CDR3 consists of 17 residues. With 3 bases clipped from V and 12 bases from J, the junction kept 16 bases outside the gene matches. From blood CD8+ and CD4+ T cells, TCR beta sequences were generated. TEMRA cells were FACS-enriched, while CD8+ and CD4+ T cells were negatively isolated. This sample stems from a study of CD8 T cells in Susac syndrome. Study findings and constraints: The authors acknowledged that their TCR sequencing and HLA analysis involved a relatively small number of individuals.

Reverse transcription of roughly 0.45 to 1 ug RNA was carried out with random hexamers. It was immunoSEQ multiplex PCR that amplified TCR beta CDR3 across 54 Vbeta and 13 Jbeta. TCRdb re-analysed the immunoSEQ multiplex PCR reads in MiXCR, keeping a single row per CDR3 protein. Of some 150,000 distinct CDR3 sequences in the sample, about 95% were seen once. The sequenced sample consisted of CD8+ T cells from PBMCs. This receptor was identified in a human donor with multiple sclerosis. The chain links TRBV9 to TRBJ2-3; 13 nucleotides line up with TRBD2. CDR3 loop: CASSDRDQGLAGAVQYF. In nucleotides, the CDR3 is TGTGCCAGCAGCGACAGGGACCAAGGACTAGCGGGGGCGGTCCAGTATTTT.